This passage covers 7 T cell receptor beta chains from one sample sequenced in a study of blood T cell repertoires in COVID-19. Measured with immunoSEQ multiplex PCR; TCRdb has only the in-frame clones, and not every one. Of 300,000 to 350,000 clones listed, approximately 89% are singletons. Sequenced input: peripheral blood. The receptor set was obtained from a woman in her sixties with COVID-19, enrolled during active disease.

V gene TRBV25-1 combines with J gene TRBJ1-2, with D perhaps TRBD1 (5 bases). Trimming removed 3 bases from V and 4 bases from J, with 9 bases in between. The V gene's germline CDR1 is MGHDK and CDR2 SYGVNS. The CDR3 contains 13 residues. The CDR3 DNA follows: TGTGCCAGCAGTGACCGCAGGGCCTATGGCTACACCTTC. This sequence encodes CASSDRRAYGYTF.

The V and J genes are TRBV6-5 and TRBJ2-7; 7 positions agree with TRBD2. Germline loops: CDR1 MNHEY, CDR2 SVGAGI. The CDR3 has 15 residues. Germline trimming cut 9 bases from V and 1 base from J; bases unmatched to any gene: 12. CDR3 nucleotide sequence: TGTGCCAGTTCAGAGGGAGGGGCGGGGTCCTACGAGCAGTACTTC. As protein: CASSEGGAGSYEQYF.

This clone was counted once. The V call is TRBV28, the J call TRBJ1-2; 9 bases fit TRBD1. Trimming removed 3 bases from V and 3 bases from J; junction bases left unmatched: 8. CDR1 MDHEN and CDR2 SYDVKM come from the germline V gene. This CDR3 has 16 amino acids. CDR3 nucleotides: TGTGCCAGCAGTTTGAGAGGACAGGGGAGAGACTATGGCTACACCTTC. Translation: CASSLRGQGRDYGYTF.

This chain uses TRBV4-1 with TRBJ1-2; 7 positions agree with TRBD1. The CDR3 loop spans 16 amino acids. Per the germline V gene, CDR1 is MGHRA and CDR2 is YSYEKL. Germline trimming cut 3 bases from V and 6 bases from J; bases unmatched to any gene: 13. The CDR3 here is CASSHQRGTVGDGYTF. Written as DNA, the CDR3 is TGCGCCAGCAGCCATCAAAGGGGGACAGTGGGGGATGGCTACACCTTC.

There are a few counts of this clone. This chain uses TRBV3-1 (or the pseudogene TRBV3-2) with TRBJ2-3, with D hard to call. Germline V gene sequence: CDR1 LGHDT, CDR2 YNNKEL (reference sequence). The CDR3 extends over 15 amino acids. V was shortened by 0 bases and J by 6 bases, with 13 bases between the two germline ends. DNA of the CDR3: TGTGCCAGCAGCCAAGATCGGGTCCCCTGGGATACGCAGTATTTT. Its protein is CASSQDRVPWDTQYF.

The chain uses TRBV2 and TRBJ1-2; TRBD1 might be the D (5 bases). Trimming removed 8 bases at V and 3 bases at J, with 10 bases between. The germline CDR1 and CDR2 sequences are SNHLY and FYNNEI. The CDR3 is 12 residues long. CDR3 sequence (DNA): TGTGCCAGCCAAGACAGTTACTATGGCTACACCTTC. This encodes CASQDSYYGYTF.

This chain uses TRBV5-5 with TRBJ1-3; TRBD1 aligns across 8 bases. The length of the CDR3 is 15 residues. The junction had 6 bases not matched to a gene; V was cut back by 4 bases and J by 3 bases. Germline lookup yields CDR1 SGHKS and CDR2 YYEKEE (reference sequence). The CDR3 DNA reads as TGTGCCAGCAGCCGACAGGGGCCGGTTGGAAACACCATATATTTT. Encoded protein: CASSRQGPVGNTIYF.